This T cell receptor beta chain was recorded in a study of blood T cell repertoires in COVID-19. In the study overall: Donors in the United States, Italy and Spain gave samples during acute or convalescent COVID-19. PBMCs, B-cell-depleted T cells, or T cells were the source of the cDNA or gDNA that made up the material.

V shed 3 bases, J shed 0 bases, and the junction held 3 bases outside the gene matches. Germline V gives CDR1 LNHNV, CDR2 YYDKDF (reference sequence). The CDR3 length is 15 residues. Original data processing: Reference gene primer amplification gave nucleated cell count estimates. Assay: immunoSEQ multiplex PCR; the TCRdb copy retains only in-frame clones and omits some. The DNA gave D and trimming, while V, J and clone size come from that table. The data hold 40,000 to 50,000 clones, with 70% to 90% observed a single time. J is TRBJ1-1 and V is TRBV15; TRBD1 agrees at 8 bases. The receptor was isolated from a man aged 45-60 years with active COVID-19. The sample comprised peripheral blood. The CDR3 here is CATSSLTGVNTEAFF. CDR3 nucleotides: TGTGCCACCAGCAGTTTGACAGGGGTGAACACTGAAGCTTTCTTT. Using reference TRBV15 and TRBJ1-1 for the parts outside the CDR3, the full variable domain is DAMVIQNPRYQVTQFGKPVTLSCSQTLNHNVMYWYQQKSSQAPKLLFHYYDKDFNNEADTPDNFQSRRPNTSFCFLDIRSPGLGDTAMYLCATSSLTGVNTEAFFGQGTRLTVV.